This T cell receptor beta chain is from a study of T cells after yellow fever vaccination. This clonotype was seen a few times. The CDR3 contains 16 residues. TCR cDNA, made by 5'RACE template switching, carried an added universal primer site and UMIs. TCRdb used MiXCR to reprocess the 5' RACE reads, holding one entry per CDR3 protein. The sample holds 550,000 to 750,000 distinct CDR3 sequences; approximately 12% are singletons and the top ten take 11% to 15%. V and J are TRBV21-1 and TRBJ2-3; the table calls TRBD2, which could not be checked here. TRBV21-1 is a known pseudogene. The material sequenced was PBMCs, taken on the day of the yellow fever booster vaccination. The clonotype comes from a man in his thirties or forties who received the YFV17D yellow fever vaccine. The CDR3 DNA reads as TGTGCCAACCCCTGGGGCAAGCGGGAGGTCCCAGATACGCAGTATTTT. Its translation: CANPWGKREVPDTQYF.